A single sample is the source of the 19 T cell receptor beta chains below, sequenced in a study of graft-versus-host responses after intestinal transplantation. Libraries were prepared by immunoSEQ multiplex PCR; TCRdb keeps only in-frame clonotypes and omits some of them. The repertoire has tens of thousands of clones, roughly 95% of them found once; the top ten carry about 0.23%. No antigen is known for these receptors. The sample consisted of unstimulated CD8+ T cells sorted from spleen or lymph node cells, taken before transplant. These receptors were obtained from a human donor who was the organ donor for an intestinal transplant.

V usage is TRBV5-4 and J usage is TRBJ2-3, with D uncertain. The V gene lost 0 bases and the J gene lost 2 bases, with 13 bases spanning the gap. This CDR3 contains 16 residues. Germline CDR1 is SGHNT and CDR2 is YYREEE (reference sequence). The CDR3 nucleotides are TGTGCCAGCAGCTTGGCCAAGGCAGTTTACACAGATACGCAGTATTTT. Amino acid sequence: CASSLAKAVYTDTQYF.

This clone was counted once. This chain links TRBV12-2 with TRBJ1-1; TRBD1 is the table's D call, not checked against the DNA. TRBV12-2 is labeled a pseudogene. The CDR3 has 18 residues. The CDR3 loop is CASRSTDAREKGNTEAFF. For the CDR3, the DNA is TGTGCAAGTCGCTCAACGGATGCCAGGGAAAAGGGGAACACTGAAGCTTTCTTT.

This clone has only one observation. The chain employs TRBV5-1 and TRBJ1-1; no clear D. The CDR3 sequence is 14 residues long. Germline V gene sequence: CDR1 SGHRS, CDR2 YFSETQ. V was pared by 0 bases and J by 6 bases, with 12 bases between. The CDR3 loop is CASSLEVWGPEAFF. The CDR3 coding sequence is TGCGCCAGCAGCTTGGAAGTTTGGGGTCCTGAAGCTTTCTTT.

In this sample, this clone turned up once. The CDR3 region is CASRQGANNSPLHF. CDR3 bases: TGTGCCAGCAGGCAGGGGGCAAATAATTCACCCCTCCACTTT. The chain links TRBV27 to TRBJ1-6, with TRBD1 matching 8 bases. The CDR3 loop spans 14 amino acids. Germline V lookup: CDR1 MNHEY, CDR2 SMNVEV (reference sequence). The J segment lost 5 bases and the V segment lost 6 bases, leaving 3 bases of the junction unmatched.

The chain uses TRBV28 and TRBJ1-6, with a possible D match to TRBD1 (6 bases). This CDR3 is 13 amino acids long. Per germline, CDR1 MDHEN and CDR2 SYDVKM. The V and J ends lost 3 bases and 10 bases respectively, with 10 bases between them. The CDR3 here is CASSFRGPSPLHF. CDR3 DNA sequence: TGTGCCAGCAGTTTCAGGGGACCCTCACCCCTCCACTTT.

This clone was recorded once. The rearrangement uses TRBV30 and TRBJ2-5; TRBD1 matches 7 bases. The J call may be faulty, since TRBJ2-7 better matches the DNA end. Germline CDR1 reads GTSNPN; CDR2 reads SVGIG (reference sequence). CDR3 size: 15 residues. The CDR3 DNA reads TGTGCCTGGAGGGGAGAAACAGGGGTTTGGTACGAGCAGTACTTC. This translates into CAWRGETGVWYEQYF.

This rearrangement joins TRBV7-3 to TRBJ2-2, with a tentative D call TRBD1 (6 bases). There are 13 residues in the CDR3. CDR1 is SGHTA, CDR2 FQGTGA, per germline. Trimming cost V 5 bases and J 5 bases, with 9 bases left between them. CDR3 residues: CASSETGTGELFF. The CDR3 DNA sequence: TGTGCCAGCAGCGAAACAGGGACCGGGGAGCTGTTTTTT.

The rearrangement uses TRBV13 and TRBJ2-1, with 12 bases fitting TRBD2. The V segment lost 5 bases and the J segment 4 bases; nucleotides outside the gene matches: 6. The CDR3 is 16 residues long. Germline V gene lookup returns CDR1 PRHDT and CDR2 FYEKMQ (reference sequence). CDR3 coding DNA: TGTGCCAGCAGCCCCGGACTAGCGGGGATTTACAATGAGCAGTTCTTC. This codes for CASSPGLAGIYNEQFF.

The rearrangement joins TRBV27 to TRBJ1-1, with a weak D call TRBD1 (5 bases). Germline loops: CDR1 MNHEY, CDR2 SMNVEV (reference sequence). CDR3 length equals 16 residues. V shed 6 bases and J shed 6 bases, with 23 bases lying between them. The CDR3 DNA follows: TGTGCCAGCAGGTGGGGTTCAGGGACCCTAAGCTCTGAAGCTTTCTTT. Translation gives CASRWGSGTLSSEAFF.

The chain links TRBV9 to TRBJ1-1, with D possibly TRBD1 on 5 matching bases. The CDR3 consists of 15 residues. Germline V gives CDR1 SGDLS, CDR2 YYNGEE. V was trimmed by 0 bases and J by 2 bases, leaving 11 bases between them. CDR3 nucleotides: TGTGCCAGCAGCGTAGAGGGGATTGGTAACACTGAAGCTTTCTTT. This translates into CASSVEGIGNTEAFF.

The rearrangement links TRBV11-2 to TRBJ1-4, with D tentatively TRBD1 (5 bases). Deletions cut 1 base from V and 1 base from J, with 13 bases between. CDR1 is SGHAT and CDR2 is FQNNGV in the germline V gene. This CDR3 region has 17 residues. The CDR3: CASSLAVSGGTNEKLFF. The CDR3 region has the DNA TGTGCCAGCAGCTTAGCTGTCAGTGGGGGAACTAATGAAAAACTGTTTTTT.

The rearrangement joins TRBV10-1 to TRBJ2-3; TRBD2 is a possible D gene (6 bases). Germline CDR1 is WNHNN and CDR2 is SYGVQD (reference sequence). The CDR3 totals 15 residues. V dropped 7 bases and J dropped 5 bases, with 19 bases sitting between them. The CDR3 loop is CASTGGRGIGDTQYF. The CDR3, as DNA: TGCGCCAGCACCGGCGGGCGGGGAATTGGAGATACGCAGTATTTT.

The V gene is TRBV6-1, the J gene TRBJ2-1; D remains unclear. Between the trimmed V and J ends, which lost 7 bases and 1 base, there was a span of 5 bases. CDR3 length: 12 amino acids. Per germline, CDR1 MNHNS and CDR2 SASEGT. CDR3 sequence (DNA): TGTGCCAGCATCTTATCCTACAATGAGCAGTTCTTC. It specifies CASILSYNEQFF.

The chain joins TRBV7-9 to TRBJ1-1; weak D call: TRBD1 (5 bases). This CDR3 has 15 amino acids. Germline values: CDR1 SEHNR, CDR2 FQNEAQ (reference sequence). V was cut by 5 bases and J by 4 bases, with 17 bases left in between. The CDR3 sequence: CASSGHRASSTEAFF. CDR3 in DNA: TGTGCCAGCAGCGGACACAGAGCTTCGAGCACTGAAGCTTTCTTT.

This chain connects TRBV7-9 to TRBJ1-2, with 9 bases that match TRBD1. Germline V gene data show CDR1 as SEHNR and CDR2 as FQNEAQ (reference sequence). J was trimmed by 2 bases and V by 5 bases; bases with no gene match: 6. The CDR3 loop spans 15 amino acids. The CDR3 loop reads CASSPPGQGNYGYTF. CDR3 bases: TGTGCCAGCAGCCCCCCGGGACAGGGAAACTATGGCTACACCTTC. Full variable domain (outside the CDR3, taken from reference TRBV7-9 and TRBJ1-2): DTGVSQNPRHKITKRGQNVTFRCDPISEHNRLYWYRQTLGQGPEFLTYFQNEAQLEKSRLLSDRFSAERPKGSFSTLEIQRTEQGDSAMYLCASSPPGQGNYGYTFGSGTRLTVV.

This clone was counted a single time. Here the CDR3 reads CASNTGQGNSPLHF. The CDR3 DNA follows: TGTGCCAGCAACACGGGACAGGGGAATTCACCCCTCCACTTT. This chain joins TRBV28 and TRBJ1-6; 10 bases line up with TRBD1. Germline V lookup: CDR1 MDHEN, CDR2 SYDVKM. V shed 7 bases, J shed 7 bases, and the junction held 4 bases outside the gene matches. The CDR3 has 14 residues. Full variable domain (remainder filled in from reference TRBV28 and TRBJ1-6): DVKVTQSSRYLVKRTGEKVFLECVQDMDHENMFWYRQDPGLGLRLIYFSYDVKMKEKGDIPEGYSVSREKKERFSLILESASTNQTSMYLCASNTGQGNSPLHFGNGTRLTVT.

The gene calls are TRBV7-2 and TRBJ2-2, with a possible D match to TRBD2 (6 bases). Germline loops: CDR1 SGHTA, CDR2 FQGNSA. The V gene lost 2 bases and the J gene lost 3 bases, with 16 bases spanning the gap. The CDR3 consists of 17 residues. In DNA, the CDR3 is TGTGCCAGCAGCTTAACTTTTTACGGCGGGGACACCGGGGAGCTGTTTTTT. It yields the protein CASSLTFYGGDTGELFF.

This clone was counted only a few times. The chain links TRBV28 to TRBJ1-6; D perhaps matches TRBD1 (6 bases). The CDR3 is 14 residues long. Trimming stripped 1 base from V and 6 bases from J, with 7 bases between. The germline V gene encodes CDR1 MDHEN and CDR2 SYDVKM. The CDR3 reads CASSLSGVNSPLHF. CDR3 nucleotides: TGTGCCAGCAGTTTATCAGGGGTTAATTCACCCCTCCACTTT.

The chain links TRBV4-2 to TRBJ2-7, with 14 nucleotides matching TRBD2. The germline gives CDR1 LGHNA, CDR2 YNFKEQ. This CDR3 comprises 15 residues. Losses at the gene ends were 4 bases for V and 5 bases for J; bases not matched to a gene: 4. CDR3 DNA: TGTGCCAGCAGCCCTTGGACTAGCGGGGGGAACGAGCAGTACTTC. This codes for CASSPWTSGGNEQYF.